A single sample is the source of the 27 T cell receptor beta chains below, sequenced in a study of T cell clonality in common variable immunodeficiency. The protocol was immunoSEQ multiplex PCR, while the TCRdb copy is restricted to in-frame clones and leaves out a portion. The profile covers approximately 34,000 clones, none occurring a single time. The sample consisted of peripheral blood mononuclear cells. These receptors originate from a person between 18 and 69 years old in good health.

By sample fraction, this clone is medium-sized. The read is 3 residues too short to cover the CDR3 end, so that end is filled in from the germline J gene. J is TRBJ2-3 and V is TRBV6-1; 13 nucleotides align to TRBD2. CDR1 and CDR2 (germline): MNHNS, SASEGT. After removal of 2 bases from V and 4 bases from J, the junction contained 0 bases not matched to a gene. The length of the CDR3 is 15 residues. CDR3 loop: CASSETSGGADTQYF. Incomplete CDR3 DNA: TGTGCCAGCAGTGAAACTAGCGGGGGGGCAGATACG.

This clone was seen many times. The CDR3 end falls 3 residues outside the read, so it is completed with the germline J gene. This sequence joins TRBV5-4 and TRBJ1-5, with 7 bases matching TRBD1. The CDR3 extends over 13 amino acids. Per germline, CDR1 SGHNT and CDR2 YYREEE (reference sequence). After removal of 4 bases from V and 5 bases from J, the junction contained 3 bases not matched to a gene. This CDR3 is CASSLGTDQPQHF. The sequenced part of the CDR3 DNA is TGTGCCAGCAGCCTGGGGACAGATCAGCCC.

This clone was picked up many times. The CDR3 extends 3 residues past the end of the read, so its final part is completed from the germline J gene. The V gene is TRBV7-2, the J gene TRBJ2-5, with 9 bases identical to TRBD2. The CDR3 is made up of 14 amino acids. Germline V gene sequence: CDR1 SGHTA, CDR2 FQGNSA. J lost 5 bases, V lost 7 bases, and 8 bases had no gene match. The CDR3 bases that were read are TGTGCCAGCACCCCGGGACTAGCCTCGGAGACC. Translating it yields CASTPGLASET. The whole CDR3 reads CASTPGLASETQYF.

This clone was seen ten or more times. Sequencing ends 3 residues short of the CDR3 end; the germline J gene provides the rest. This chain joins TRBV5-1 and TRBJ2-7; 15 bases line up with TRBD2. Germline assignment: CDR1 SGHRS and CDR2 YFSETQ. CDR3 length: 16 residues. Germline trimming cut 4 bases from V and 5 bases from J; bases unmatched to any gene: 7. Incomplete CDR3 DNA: TGCGCCAGCAGCCTGGGACTAGCGGGAGGAGATCACGAG. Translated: CASSLGLAGGDHE. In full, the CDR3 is CASSLGLAGGDHEQYF.

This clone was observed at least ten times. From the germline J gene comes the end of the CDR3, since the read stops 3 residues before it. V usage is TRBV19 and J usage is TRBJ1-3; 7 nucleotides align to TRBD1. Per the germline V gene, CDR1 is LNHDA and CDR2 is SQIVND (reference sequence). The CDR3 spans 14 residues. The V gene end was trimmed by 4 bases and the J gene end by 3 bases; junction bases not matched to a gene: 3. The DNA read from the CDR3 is TGTGCCAGTAGTAGTACAGGGGTTGGAAACACC. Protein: CASSSTGVGNT. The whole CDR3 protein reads CASSSTGVGNTIYF.

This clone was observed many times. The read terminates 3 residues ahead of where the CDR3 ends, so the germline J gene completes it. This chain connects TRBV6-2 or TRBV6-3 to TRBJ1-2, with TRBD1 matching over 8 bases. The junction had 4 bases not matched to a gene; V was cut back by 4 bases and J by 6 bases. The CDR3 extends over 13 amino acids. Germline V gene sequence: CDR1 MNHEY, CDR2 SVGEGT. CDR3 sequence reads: CASSWWDRNGYTF. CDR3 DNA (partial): TGTGCCAGCAGTTGGTGGGACAGGAATGGC.

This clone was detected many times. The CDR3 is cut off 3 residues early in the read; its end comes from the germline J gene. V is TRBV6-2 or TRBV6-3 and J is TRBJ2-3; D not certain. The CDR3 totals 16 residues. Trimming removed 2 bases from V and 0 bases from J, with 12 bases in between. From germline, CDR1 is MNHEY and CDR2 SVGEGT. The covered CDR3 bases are TGTGCCAGCAGTTACCGTGACAAAAAAAGCACAGATACG. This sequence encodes CASSYRDKKSTDT. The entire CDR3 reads CASSYRDKKSTDTQYF.

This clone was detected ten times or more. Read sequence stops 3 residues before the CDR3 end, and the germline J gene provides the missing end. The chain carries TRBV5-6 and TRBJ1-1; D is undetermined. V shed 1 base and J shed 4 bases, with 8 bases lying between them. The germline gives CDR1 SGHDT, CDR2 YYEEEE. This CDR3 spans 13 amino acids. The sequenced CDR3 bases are TGTGCCAGCAGCTTGTTTGAGGCCACTGAA. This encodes CASSLFEATE. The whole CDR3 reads CASSLFEATEAFF.

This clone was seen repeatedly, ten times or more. CDR3 sequence: CASSQGGGEQYF. CDR3 DNA (partial): TGTGCCAGCAGCCAGGGGGGCGGCGAG. The chain recombines TRBV7-6 with TRBJ2-7; the D gene is possibly TRBD1 (7 bases). The sequence runs out 3 residues before the end of the CDR3; the remainder is reconstructed from the germline J gene. Trimming removed 5 bases at V and 6 bases at J, with 11 bases between. The CDR3 totals 12 residues. Germline values: CDR1 SGHVS, CDR2 FNYEAQ.

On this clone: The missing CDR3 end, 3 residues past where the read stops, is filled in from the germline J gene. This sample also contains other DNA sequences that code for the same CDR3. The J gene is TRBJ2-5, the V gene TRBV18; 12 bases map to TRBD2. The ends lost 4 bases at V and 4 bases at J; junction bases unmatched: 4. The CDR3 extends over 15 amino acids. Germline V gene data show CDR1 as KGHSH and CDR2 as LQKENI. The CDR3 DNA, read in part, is TGTGCCAGCTCACGACTAGCGGGGGAGACAGAGACC. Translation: CASSRLAGETET. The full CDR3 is CASSRLAGETETQYF.

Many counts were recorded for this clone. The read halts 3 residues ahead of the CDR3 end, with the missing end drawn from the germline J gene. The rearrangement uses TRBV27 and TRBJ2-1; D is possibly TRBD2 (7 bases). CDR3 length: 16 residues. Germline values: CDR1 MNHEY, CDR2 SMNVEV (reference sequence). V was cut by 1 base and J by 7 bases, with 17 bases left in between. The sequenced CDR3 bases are TGTGCCAGCAGTTTATTTCTCGGGGGGCTTAGAAATGAG. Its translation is CASSLFLGGLRNE. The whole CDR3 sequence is CASSLFLGGLRNEQFF.

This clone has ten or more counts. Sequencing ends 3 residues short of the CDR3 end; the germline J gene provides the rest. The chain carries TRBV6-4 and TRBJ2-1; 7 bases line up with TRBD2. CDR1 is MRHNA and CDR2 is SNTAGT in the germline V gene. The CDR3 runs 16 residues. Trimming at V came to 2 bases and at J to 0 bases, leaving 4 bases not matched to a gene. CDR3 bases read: TGTGCCAGCAGTGACCTGGGCGGGGGCTCCTACAATGAG. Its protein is CASSDLGGGSYNE. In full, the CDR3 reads CASSDLGGGSYNEQFF.

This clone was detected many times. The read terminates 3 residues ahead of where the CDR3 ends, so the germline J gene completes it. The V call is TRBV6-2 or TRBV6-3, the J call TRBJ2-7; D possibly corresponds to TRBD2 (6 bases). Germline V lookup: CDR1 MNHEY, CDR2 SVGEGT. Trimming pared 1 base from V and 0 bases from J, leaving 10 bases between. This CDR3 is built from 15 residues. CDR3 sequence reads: CASSYFAGSSYEQYF. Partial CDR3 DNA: TGTGCCAGCAGTTACTTTGCGGGGAGCTCCTACGAG.

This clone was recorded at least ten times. This chain's CDR3 is CSASGGANEKLFF. Partial CDR3 DNA: TGCAGTGCTAGTGGAGGGGCTAATGAAAAA. The chain has TRBV20-1 and TRBJ1-4, with D tentatively TRBD1 (5 bases). The CDR3 end is not reached by the read, which stops 3 residues before it; the germline J gene fills it in. In germline, CDR1 is DFQATT, CDR2 SNEGSKA (reference sequence). V was clipped by 3 bases and J by 3 bases, with 8 bases between them. CDR3 length: 13 amino acids.

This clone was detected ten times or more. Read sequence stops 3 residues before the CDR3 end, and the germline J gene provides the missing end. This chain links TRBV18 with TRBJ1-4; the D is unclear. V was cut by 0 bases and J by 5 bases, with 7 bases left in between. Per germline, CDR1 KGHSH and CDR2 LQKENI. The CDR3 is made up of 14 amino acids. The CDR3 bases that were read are TGTGCCAGCTCACCACCCGGACTAAATGAAAAA. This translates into CASSPPGLNEK. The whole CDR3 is CASSPPGLNEKLFF.

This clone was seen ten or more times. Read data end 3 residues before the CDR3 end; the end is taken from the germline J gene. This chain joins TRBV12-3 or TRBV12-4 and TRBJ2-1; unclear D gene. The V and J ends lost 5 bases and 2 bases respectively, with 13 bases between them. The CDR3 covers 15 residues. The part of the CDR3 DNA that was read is TGTGCCAGCAGTCCCAGAACAGACCCCTACAATGAG. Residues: CASSPRTDPYNE. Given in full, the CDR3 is CASSPRTDPYNEQFF.

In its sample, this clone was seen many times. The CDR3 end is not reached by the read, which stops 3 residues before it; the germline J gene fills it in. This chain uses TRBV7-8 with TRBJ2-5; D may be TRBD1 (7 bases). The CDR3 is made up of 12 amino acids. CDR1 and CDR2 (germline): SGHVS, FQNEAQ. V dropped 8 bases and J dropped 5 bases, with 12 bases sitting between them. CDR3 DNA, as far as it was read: TGTGCCAGCCTTCCAGGGGGGGAGACC. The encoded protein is CASLPGGET. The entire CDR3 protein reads CASLPGGETQYF.

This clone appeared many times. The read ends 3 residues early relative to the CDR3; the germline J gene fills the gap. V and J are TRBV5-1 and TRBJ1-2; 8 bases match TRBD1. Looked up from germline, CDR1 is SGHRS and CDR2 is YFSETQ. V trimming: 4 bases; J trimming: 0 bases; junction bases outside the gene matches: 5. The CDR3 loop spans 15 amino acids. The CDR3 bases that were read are TGCGCCAGCAGCAAAGGACAGGGACCTAACTATGGC. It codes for CASSKGQGPNYG. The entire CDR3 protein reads CASSKGQGPNYGYTF.

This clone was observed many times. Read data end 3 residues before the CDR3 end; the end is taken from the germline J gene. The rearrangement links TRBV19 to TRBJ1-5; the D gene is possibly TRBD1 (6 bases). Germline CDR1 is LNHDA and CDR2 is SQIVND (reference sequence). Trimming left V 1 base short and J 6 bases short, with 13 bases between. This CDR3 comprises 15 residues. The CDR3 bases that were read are TGTGCCAGTAGTATAGTCGGGGGGGCGGGTCAGCCC. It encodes CASSIVGGAGQP. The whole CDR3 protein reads CASSIVGGAGQPQHF. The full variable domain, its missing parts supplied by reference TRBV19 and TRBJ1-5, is DGGITQSPKYLFRKEGQNVTLSCEQNLNHDAMYWYRQDPGQGLRLIYYSQIVNDFQKGDIAEGYSVSREKKESFPLTVTSAQKNPTAFYLCASSIVGGAGQPQHFGDGTRLSIL.

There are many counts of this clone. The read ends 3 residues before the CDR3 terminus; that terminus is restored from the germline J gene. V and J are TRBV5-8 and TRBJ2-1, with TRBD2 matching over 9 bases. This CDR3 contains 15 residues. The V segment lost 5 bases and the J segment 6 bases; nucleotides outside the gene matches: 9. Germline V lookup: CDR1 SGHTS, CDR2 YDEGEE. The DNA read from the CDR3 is TGTGCCAGCAGATTGCGGGGGGGTGCTCTCAATGAG. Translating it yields CASRLRGGALNE. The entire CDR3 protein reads CASRLRGGALNEQFF.

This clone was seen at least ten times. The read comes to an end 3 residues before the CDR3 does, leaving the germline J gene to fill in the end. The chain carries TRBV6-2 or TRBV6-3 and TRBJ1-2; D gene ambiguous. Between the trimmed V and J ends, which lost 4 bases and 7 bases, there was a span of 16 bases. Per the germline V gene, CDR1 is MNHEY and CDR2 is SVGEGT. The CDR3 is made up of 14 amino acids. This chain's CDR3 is CASSSPAIQRGYTF. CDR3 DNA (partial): TGTGCCAGCAGTTCGCCGGCGATCCAGCGTGGC.

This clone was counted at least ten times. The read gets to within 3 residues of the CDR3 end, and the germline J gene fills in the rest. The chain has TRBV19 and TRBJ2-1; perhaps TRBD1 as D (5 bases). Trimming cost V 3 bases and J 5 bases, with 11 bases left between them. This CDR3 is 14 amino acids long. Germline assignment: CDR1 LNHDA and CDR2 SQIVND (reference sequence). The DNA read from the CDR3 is TGTGCCAGTAGTATCGCGACAGCTAACAATGAG. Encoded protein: CASSIATANNE. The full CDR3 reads CASSIATANNEQFF.

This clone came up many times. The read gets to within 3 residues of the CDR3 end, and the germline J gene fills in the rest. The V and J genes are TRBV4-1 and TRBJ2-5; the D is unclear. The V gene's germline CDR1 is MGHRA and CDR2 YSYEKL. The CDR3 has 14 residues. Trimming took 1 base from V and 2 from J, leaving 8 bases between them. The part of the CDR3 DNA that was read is TGCGCCAGCAGCCAAGTGGGCTTACAAGAGACC. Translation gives CASSQVGLQET. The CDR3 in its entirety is CASSQVGLQETQYF.

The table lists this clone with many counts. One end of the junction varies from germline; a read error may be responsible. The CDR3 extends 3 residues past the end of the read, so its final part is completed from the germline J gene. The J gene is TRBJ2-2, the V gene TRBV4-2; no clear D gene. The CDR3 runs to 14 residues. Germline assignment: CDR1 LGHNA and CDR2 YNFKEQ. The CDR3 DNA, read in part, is TGCGCCAGCAAGCGTTTAGCAAACACCGGGGAG. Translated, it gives CASKRLANTGE. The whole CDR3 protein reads CASKRLANTGELFF.

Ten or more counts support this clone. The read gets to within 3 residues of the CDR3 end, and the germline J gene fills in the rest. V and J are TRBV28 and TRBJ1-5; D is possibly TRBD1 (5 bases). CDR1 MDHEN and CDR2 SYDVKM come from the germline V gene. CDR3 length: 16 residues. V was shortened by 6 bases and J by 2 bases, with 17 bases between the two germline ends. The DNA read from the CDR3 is TGTGCCAGCAGCTCATTGAGGGGTGGAGGCAATCAGCCC. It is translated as CASSSLRGGGNQP. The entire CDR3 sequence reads CASSSLRGGGNQPQHF.

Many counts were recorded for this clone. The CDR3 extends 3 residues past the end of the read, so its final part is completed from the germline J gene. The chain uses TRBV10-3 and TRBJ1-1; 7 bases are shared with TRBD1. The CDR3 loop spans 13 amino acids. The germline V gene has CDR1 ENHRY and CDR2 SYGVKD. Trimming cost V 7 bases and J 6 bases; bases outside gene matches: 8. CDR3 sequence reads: CAIIGTEGSEAFF. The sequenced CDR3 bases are TGTGCCATCATCGGGACAGAGGGGTCTGAA.

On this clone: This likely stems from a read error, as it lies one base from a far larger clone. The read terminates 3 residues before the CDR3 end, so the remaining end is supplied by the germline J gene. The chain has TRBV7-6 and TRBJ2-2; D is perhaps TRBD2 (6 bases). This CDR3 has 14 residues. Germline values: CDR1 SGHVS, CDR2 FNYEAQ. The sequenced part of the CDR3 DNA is TGTGCCAGCAGGCGGGAACAGAACACCGGGGGG. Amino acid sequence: CASRREQNTGG. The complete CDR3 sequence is CASRREQNTGGLFF.